A selection of T cell receptor beta chains follows, all from one sample in a study of T cells in Graves' hyperthyroidism and ophthalmopathy. Each CDR3 protein is one row after TCRdb ran MiXCR on the multiplex PCR reads. In the table there are over 700,000 distinct CDR3 sequences, around a third of which are singletons. The sequenced sample consisted of blood. The receptors were gathered from a woman in her 40s with Graves' hyperthyroidism. CDR3s include the opening cysteine and the closing phenylalanine or tryptophan. A D gene is named only where the DNA matches it firmly. Clone size is not always given. Where it is, it says once, few, many or a class for expanded clones.

j_gene: TRBJ2-7
d_gene: TRBD1
v_gene: TRBV7-2
abundance: -
CDR3aa: CASSFGQGIDEQYF
CDR3nt: TGTGCCAGCAGTTTCGGACAGGGCATCGACGAGCAGTACTTC

j_gene: TRBJ2-2
d_gene: -
v_gene: TRBV5-1
abundance: -
CDR3aa: CASSPWGAGELFF
CDR3nt: TGCGCCAGCAGTCCCTGGGGGGCCGGGGAGCTGTTTTTT

j_gene: TRBJ1-2
d_gene: -
v_gene: TRBV11-2
abundance: -
CDR3aa: CASSVAPGTYGYTF
CDR3nt: TGTGCCAGCAGCGTCGCCCCCGGGACCTATGGCTACACCTTC

j_gene: TRBJ1-4
d_gene: -
v_gene: TRBV12-3/TRBV12-4
abundance: many
CDR3aa: CASSLGAENEKLFF
CDR3nt: TGTGCCAGCAGCTTGGGGGCTGAGAATGAAAAACTGTTTTTT

j_gene: TRBJ2-7
d_gene: TRBD2
v_gene: TRBV29-1
abundance: many
CDR3aa: CSVRARGAGVYEQYF
CDR3nt: TGCAGCGTGCGGGCCCGTGGAGCGGGGGTCTACGAGCAGTACTTC

j_gene: TRBJ2-7
d_gene: -
v_gene: TRBV4-1
abundance: -
CDR3aa: CASSQLPASSGEQYF
CDR3nt: TGCGCCAGCAGCCAACTCCCGGCCTCAAGCGGCGAGCAGTACTTC

j_gene: TRBJ1-5
d_gene: -
v_gene: TRBV2
abundance: -
CDR3aa: CASSWESYSNQPQHF
CDR3nt: TGTGCCAGCAGCTGGGAGAGTTATAGCAATCAGCCCCAGCATTTT

j_gene: TRBJ2-7
d_gene: TRBD1
v_gene: TRBV20-1
abundance: -
CDR3aa: CSASYRGHGTRYEQYF
CDR3nt: TGCAGTGCTAGTTACAGGGGGCATGGAACACGCTACGAGCAGTACTTC

j_gene: TRBJ2-7
d_gene: TRBD1
v_gene: TRBV6-5
abundance: -
CDR3aa: CASASTGEYEQYF
CDR3nt: TGTGCCAGCGCCTCAACAGGGGAGTACGAGCAGTACTTC

j_gene: TRBJ2-2
d_gene: TRBD1
v_gene: TRBV10-3
abundance: -
CDR3aa: CATYREKVDRDGELFF
CDR3nt: TGTGCCACCTACAGGGAGAAAGTGGACAGGGACGGGGAGCTGTTTTTT

j_gene: TRBJ2-2
d_gene: TRBD1
v_gene: TRBV5-4
abundance: -
CDR3aa: CASSQNRGSFNLGELFF
CDR3nt: TGTGCCAGCAGCCAAAACAGGGGTTCCTTCAACCTGGGGGAGCTGTTTTTT

j_gene: TRBJ1-4
d_gene: TRBD1
v_gene: TRBV10-3
abundance: many
CDR3aa: CAISVGQGTSDGEKLFF
CDR3nt: TGTGCCATCAGTGTCGGACAGGGGACAAGTGATGGTGAAAAACTGTTTTTT

j_gene: TRBJ2-5
d_gene: TRBD2
v_gene: TRBV20-1
abundance: many
CDR3aa: CSARRGLRYQETQYF
CDR3nt: TGCAGTGCTAGAAGGGGACTAAGGTACCAAGAGACCCAGTACTTC

j_gene: TRBJ2-5
d_gene: TRBD1
v_gene: TRBV5-1
abundance: -
CDR3aa: CASSLAQGLETQYF
CDR3nt: TGCGCCAGCAGCTTGGCACAGGGGCTGGAGACCCAGTACTTC

j_gene: TRBJ1-1
d_gene: -
v_gene: TRBV7-9
abundance: -
CDR3aa: CASGFFRGTEAFF
CDR3nt: TGTGCCAGCGGCTTCTTTAGGGGGACTGAAGCTTTCTTT

j_gene: TRBJ2-3
d_gene: -
v_gene: TRBV15
abundance: few
CDR3aa: CATSRDTDTQYF
CDR3nt: TGTGCCACCAGCAGAGATACCGATACGCAGTATTTT

j_gene: TRBJ1-1
d_gene: -
v_gene: TRBV6-5
abundance: few
CDR3aa: CASKSGVEAFF
CDR3nt: TGTGCCAGCAAGTCAGGGGTCGAAGCTTTCTTT

j_gene: TRBJ1-4
d_gene: -
v_gene: TRBV6-1
abundance: few
CDR3aa: CATRSGEKLFF
CDR3nt: TGTGCCACCCGATCCGGAGAAAAACTGTTTTTT

j_gene: TRBJ1-2
d_gene: TRBD1
v_gene: TRBV14
abundance: few
CDR3aa: CASSFGQGTGYTF
CDR3nt: TGTGCCAGCAGCTTCGGACAGGGAACTGGCTACACCTTC

j_gene: TRBJ2-7
d_gene: -
v_gene: TRBV10-3
abundance: -
CDR3aa: CAMGTRSYEQYF
CDR3nt: TGTGCCATGGGGACCCGCTCCTACGAGCAGTACTTC

j_gene: TRBJ1-5
d_gene: -
v_gene: TRBV10-3
abundance: many
CDR3aa: CAISMTVNSNQPQHF
CDR3nt: TGTGCCATCAGCATGACAGTGAATAGCAATCAGCCCCAGCATTTT

j_gene: TRBJ2-5
d_gene: TRBD1
v_gene: TRBV20-1
abundance: many
CDR3aa: CSAYRDRDEETQYF
CDR3nt: TGCAGTGCTTACCGGGACAGGGATGAAGAGACCCAGTACTTC

j_gene: TRBJ1-1
d_gene: -
v_gene: TRBV6-5
abundance: many
CDR3aa: CASISGAEAFF
CDR3nt: TGTGCCAGCATTTCGGGCGCTGAAGCTTTCTTT

j_gene: TRBJ1-2
d_gene: -
v_gene: TRBV5-5
abundance: -
CDR3aa: CASSLFLGSGGYTF
CDR3nt: TGTGCCAGCAGCTTGTTTCTGGGGAGTGGGGGCTACACCTTC

j_gene: TRBJ2-7
d_gene: -
v_gene: TRBV2
abundance: many
CDR3aa: CASSVYEQYF
CDR3nt: TGTGCCAGCAGTGTCTACGAGCAGTACTTC

j_gene: TRBJ1-1
d_gene: -
v_gene: TRBV7-2
abundance: many
CDR3aa: CASSLPQNTEAFF
CDR3nt: TGTGCCAGCAGCTTACCTCAGAACACTGAAGCTTTCTTT

j_gene: TRBJ2-5
d_gene: -
v_gene: TRBV6-5
abundance: -
CDR3aa: CASSRTQGTQYF
CDR3nt: TGTGCCAGCAGTCGGACCCAAGGGACCCAGTACTTC

j_gene: TRBJ1-2
d_gene: -
v_gene: TRBV25-1
abundance: many
CDR3aa: CASSEFVQNYGYTF
CDR3nt: TGTGCCAGCAGTGAATTTGTCCAAAACTATGGCTACACCTTC

j_gene: TRBJ1-4
d_gene: TRBD1
v_gene: TRBV2
abundance: -
CDR3aa: CASTTTGGANEKLFF
CDR3nt: TGTGCCAGCACCACCACAGGGGGGGCTAATGAAAAACTGTTTTTT

j_gene: TRBJ1-1
d_gene: -
v_gene: TRBV6-5
abundance: many
CDR3aa: CASSYPPGPDTEAFF
CDR3nt: TGTGCCAGCAGTTACCCCCCGGGACCGGACACTGAAGCTTTCTTT

j_gene: TRBJ2-6
d_gene: -
v_gene: TRBV20-1
abundance: many
CDR3aa: CSAREFLTGANVLTF
CDR3nt: TGCAGTGCTAGAGAATTCCTTACTGGGGCCAACGTCCTGACTTTC

j_gene: TRBJ1-3
d_gene: -
v_gene: TRBV6-5
abundance: many
CDR3aa: CASSYDSLSGNTIYF
CDR3nt: TGTGCCAGCAGTTATGACAGTCTCTCTGGAAACACCATATATTTT

j_gene: TRBJ1-1
d_gene: -
v_gene: TRBV4-1
abundance: few
CDR3aa: CASSRSGGVVNTEAFF
CDR3nt: TGCGCCAGCAGCCGTTCTGGGGGGGTGGTGAACACTGAAGCTTTCTTT

j_gene: TRBJ2-7
d_gene: TRBD2
v_gene: TRBV20-1
abundance: -
CDR3aa: CSVDGRAYEQYF
CDR3nt: TGCAGTGTGGACGGGAGGGCCTACGAGCAGTACTTC

j_gene: TRBJ1-6
d_gene: -
v_gene: TRBV14
abundance: many
CDR3aa: CASSQGGRNSPLHF
CDR3nt: TGTGCCAGCAGCCAAGGGGGGAGAAATTCACCCCTCCACTTT

j_gene: TRBJ1-2
d_gene: -
v_gene: TRBV20-1
abundance: many
CDR3aa: CSASLDYGYTF
CDR3nt: TGCAGTGCTAGTCTGGACTATGGCTACACCTTC

j_gene: TRBJ1-1
d_gene: -
v_gene: TRBV24-1
abundance: many
CDR3aa: CATSAAGSMNTEAFF
CDR3nt: TGTGCCACCAGTGCGGCAGGGTCTATGAACACTGAAGCTTTCTTT

j_gene: TRBJ2-7
d_gene: TRBD1
v_gene: TRBV7-2
abundance: few
CDR3aa: CASSSQTGAYEQYF
CDR3nt: TGTGCCAGCAGCTCTCAGACAGGGGCTTACGAGCAGTACTTC

j_gene: TRBJ1-2
d_gene: -
v_gene: TRBV19
abundance: -
CDR3aa: CASTPGGGWNGYTF
CDR3nt: TGTGCCAGTACCCCCGGGGGGGGCTGGAATGGCTACACCTTC

j_gene: TRBJ1-4
d_gene: -
v_gene: TRBV2
abundance: many
CDR3aa: CASSPKGYYEKLFF
CDR3nt: TGTGCCAGCAGCCCAAAGGGGTATTATGAAAAACTGTTTTTT

j_gene: TRBJ2-3
d_gene: TRBD2
v_gene: TRBV7-8
abundance: few
CDR3aa: CASSRAGSTDTQYF
CDR3nt: TGTGCCAGCAGCCGAGCGGGAAGCACAGATACGCAGTATTTT

j_gene: TRBJ1-2
d_gene: -
v_gene: TRBV3-1
abundance: -
CDR3aa: CASSPPPAGNYGYTF
CDR3nt: TGTGCCAGCAGCCCCCCTCCGGCGGGAAACTATGGCTACACCTTC

j_gene: TRBJ1-5
d_gene: -
v_gene: TRBV20-1
abundance: few
CDR3aa: CSARNDRIIHPRNQPQHF
CDR3nt: TGCAGTGCTAGGAACGACAGGATCATCCACCCGCGCAATCAGCCCCAGCATTTT